The 2 T cell receptor beta chains given below trace back to one sample, sequenced in a study of beta chain features in type 1 diabetes. Expressed TCRB transcripts were sequenced, since all the RNA that had been isolated was reverse transcribed. TCRdb keeps only in-frame clones here, not all; method: immunoSEQ multiplex PCR. The sample records 360,000 or so clones, around a fifth being singletons. The sequencing sample was made of naive CD4+ T cells from blood. The receptor set was obtained from a woman under 30 in good health.

The chain uses TRBV11-1 and TRBJ2-6; the D gene is possibly TRBD1 (5 bases). CDR3 length: 15 residues. Germline CDR1 and CDR2: SGHAT and FQDESV (reference sequence). Between the trimmed V and J ends, which lost 6 bases and 0 bases, there was a span of 9 bases. CDR3 sequence reads: CASSFQGSGANVLTF. The CDR3 DNA is TGTGCCAGCAGTTTCCAGGGCTCTGGGGCCAACGTCCTGACTTTC.

This clone was counted a few times. V is TRBV29-1 and J is TRBJ2-5, with 7 bases that match TRBD1. With 3 bases clipped from V and 2 bases from J, the junction kept 3 bases outside the gene matches. This CDR3 spans 13 amino acids. Germline CDR1 SQVTM, CDR2 ANQGSEA. The CDR3 DNA reads as TGCAGCGTTGACCGGACAGGTCAAGAGACCCAGTACTTC. It specifies CSVDRTGQETQYF.